The next 28 T cell receptor beta chains were all read from a single sample in a study of blood T cell repertoires in COVID-19. Sequenced by immunoSEQ multiplex PCR; TCRdb stores in-frame clones only, minus some. The sample yields fewer than 250,000 clones, about nine tenths seen once. Sequenced: peripheral blood. These TCRs come from a woman aged 40 to 50 with acute or convalescent COVID-19.

The chain couples TRBV15 to TRBJ1-6; D remains unclear. The V gene's germline CDR1 is LNHNV and CDR2 YYDKDF (reference sequence). The CDR3 extends over 14 amino acids. Trimming stripped 2 bases from V and 6 bases from J, with 8 bases between. CDR3 DNA sequence: TGTGCCACCAGCAGAACCTCGGGTAATTCACCCCTCCACTTT. It yields the protein CATSRTSGNSPLHF.

The genes are TRBV6-5 and TRBJ1-6; maybe TRBD1 (6 bases). Germline CDR1 and CDR2: MNHEY and SVGAGI. This CDR3 comprises 15 residues. Trimming shortened V by 2 bases and J by 8 bases, and 13 bases separated the two germline ends. The CDR3, as DNA: TGTGCCAGCAGTTACGCAGGGGAGATGGATTCACCCCTCCACTTT. Its protein is CASSYAGEMDSPLHF.

The rearrangement joins TRBV9 to TRBJ1-2; perhaps TRBD1 as D (6 bases). V was pared by 4 bases and J by 2 bases, with 12 bases between. Per the germline V gene, CDR1 is SGDLS and CDR2 is YYNGEE. The CDR3 totals 14 residues. CDR3 bases: TGTGCCAGCAGCCCAAGGACAGCAAACTATGGCTACACCTTC. Translated: CASSPRTANYGYTF. Full variable domain (outside the CDR3, taken from reference TRBV9 and TRBJ1-2): DSGVTQTPKHLITATGQRVTLRCSPRSGDLSVYWYQQSLDQGLQFLIQYYNGEERAKGNILERFSAQQFPDLHSELNLSSLELGDSALYFCASSPRTANYGYTFGSGTRLTVV.

This rearrangement joins TRBV19 to TRBJ1-1; D unresolved. The V end lost 5 bases, the J end lost 7 bases, and 20 bases lay between the germline ends. CDR3 length: 15 residues. CDR1 and CDR2 from the germline V gene are LNHDA and SQIVND (reference sequence). CDR3 nucleotide sequence: TGTGCCAGTAGTCCCCTAGAGGGCGAGAGTGGTGAAGCTTTCTTT. This sequence encodes CASSPLEGESGEAFF.

This sequence joins TRBV6-5 and TRBJ1-2; 8 bases match TRBD1. The junction had 10 bases not matched to a gene; V was cut back by 7 bases and J by 3 bases. The germline V gene encodes CDR1 MNHEY and CDR2 SVGAGI. This CDR3 is built from 15 residues. The CDR3 region is CASKPGGALDYGYTF. CDR3 nucleotide sequence: TGTGCCAGCAAGCCAGGGGGCGCATTGGACTATGGCTACACCTTC.

This chain uses TRBV12-3 or TRBV12-4 with TRBJ1-2, with 8 bases lining up with TRBD1. The junction had 3 bases not matched to a gene; V was cut back by 7 bases and J by 5 bases. This CDR3 contains 12 residues. The CDR3 loop is CASTGQAYGYTF. The CDR3 nucleotides are TGTGCCAGCACGGGACAGGCGTATGGCTACACCTTC.

The chain joins TRBV10-2 to TRBJ2-2; 11 bases map to TRBD2. The CDR3 totals 14 residues. The V and J ends lost 7 bases and 4 bases, in that order; junction bases with no gene match: 2. Germline-derived CDR1 and CDR2 are WSHSY and SAAADI. CDR3 sequence: CASKTSGGTGELFF. In nucleotides, the CDR3 is TGCGCCAGCAAAACTAGCGGGGGCACCGGGGAGCTGTTTTTT.

CDR3 protein: CASSKRPGGDTEAFF. The CDR3 nucleotides are TGTGCCAGCAGCAAGAGACCAGGGGGAGACACTGAAGCTTTCTTT. The J gene is TRBJ1-1, the V gene TRBV25-1; 7 nucleotides match TRBD1. The CDR3 consists of 15 residues. Losses at the gene ends were 6 bases for V and 3 bases for J; bases not matched to a gene: 10. The germline gives CDR1 MGHDK, CDR2 SYGVNS.

This chain connects TRBV12-3 or TRBV12-4 to TRBJ2-7; weak D call: TRBD2 (7 bases). The CDR3 has 12 residues. Trimming took 5 bases from V and 9 from J, leaving 14 bases between them. The DNA for the CDR3 is TGTGCCAGCAGTCTGGGGGGAGGGGGGCAGTACGTC. Translation: CASSLGGGGQYV.

The rearrangement links TRBV7-8 to TRBJ2-5, with D possibly TRBD1 on 7 matching bases. Germline V gene data show CDR1 as SGHVS and CDR2 as FQNEAQ. The CDR3 sequence is 15 residues long. V was shortened by 0 bases and J by 4 bases, with 12 bases between the two germline ends. Written as DNA, the CDR3 is TGTGCCAGCAGCTTAGCGCTCCAGGGGGGAGAGACCCAGTACTTC. Translating it yields CASSLALQGGETQYF.

The J gene is TRBJ1-4, the V gene TRBV5-1, with 7 bases matching TRBD1. J was trimmed by 8 bases and V by 4 bases; bases with no gene match: 11. CDR3 length: 15 residues. Germline assignment: CDR1 SGHRS and CDR2 YFSETQ. CDR3: CASSARTGSGEKLFF. CDR3 coding DNA: TGCGCCAGCAGCGCCAGGACAGGTTCTGGGGAAAAACTGTTTTTT.

V is TRBV3-1 (or the pseudogene TRBV3-2) and J is TRBJ2-1; 11 bases match TRBD1. Germline-derived CDR1 and CDR2 are LGHDT and YNNKEL (reference sequence). Trimming took 4 bases from V and 8 from J; bases not matched to a gene: 13. The length of the CDR3 is 17 residues. CDR3 amino acids: CASSRPVRDRGKYEQFF. CDR3 DNA: TGTGCCAGCAGCCGTCCGGTCCGGGACAGGGGGAAATATGAGCAGTTCTTC.

A single count supports this clone. J is TRBJ1-2 and V is TRBV10-3; tentatively, D is TRBD1 (5 bases). CDR1 ENHRY and CDR2 SYGVKD come from the germline V gene. CDR3 size: 16 residues. V lost 6 bases to trimming and J lost 8 bases, with 25 bases between them. In DNA form, the CDR3 reads TGTGCCATCAGCGACCGGGGGGACGCCGTGAGGGGAGGCTACACCTTC. Translated, it gives CAISDRGDAVRGGYTF.

J is TRBJ1-5 and V is TRBV27, with D perhaps matching TRBD1 (5 bases). The CDR3 spans 14 residues. The V end lost 8 bases, the J end lost 2 bases, and 13 bases lay between the germline ends. Germline loops: CDR1 MNHEY, CDR2 SMNVEV (reference sequence). The CDR3 sequence is CASGGGYGNQPQHF. The CDR3, as DNA: TGTGCCAGCGGGGGGGGATATGGCAATCAGCCCCAGCATTTT.

This chain links TRBV5-8 with TRBJ2-6; D uncertain. Germline assignment: CDR1 SGHTS and CDR2 YDEGEE. This CDR3 has 18 amino acids. V was cut by 0 bases and J by 0 bases, with 13 bases left in between. The CDR3 DNA follows: TGTGCCAGCAGCTTGGTTCTCTATGGTGACTCTGGGGCCAACGTCCTGACTTTC. Translated: CASSLVLYGDSGANVLTF.

This rearrangement joins TRBV7-3 to TRBJ2-1, with a weak D call TRBD1 (8 bases). There are 15 residues in the CDR3. V was trimmed by 4 bases and J by 2 bases, leaving 12 bases between them. Looked up from germline, CDR1 is SGHTA and CDR2 is FQGTGA. Written as DNA, the CDR3 is TGTGCCAGCAGCTATACAGGGGGGGCCTACAATGAGCAGTTCTTC. It yields the protein CASSYTGGAYNEQFF.

The chain links TRBV7-9 to TRBJ1-1; D is unclear. Trimming shortened V by 5 bases and J by 4 bases, and 14 bases separated the two germline ends. Germline assignment: CDR1 SEHNR and CDR2 FQNEAQ (reference sequence). The CDR3 loop spans 14 amino acids. CDR3 protein: CASSGGGWVTEAFF. For the CDR3, the DNA is TGTGCCAGCAGCGGCGGAGGATGGGTCACTGAAGCTTTCTTT.

This chain links TRBV5-6 with TRBJ2-2; TRBD1 aligns across 7 bases. Losses at the gene ends were 9 bases for V and 6 bases for J; bases not matched to a gene: 8. The germline V gene has CDR1 SGHDT and CDR2 YYEEEE. CDR3 length: 13 amino acids. CDR3 sequence reads: CATHNRGAGELFF. DNA for the CDR3: TGTGCCACACATAACAGGGGAGCCGGGGAGCTGTTTTTT.

This clone was counted only a few times. The chain has TRBV19 and TRBJ1-5; 7 bases are shared with TRBD1. This CDR3 comprises 14 residues. The V segment lost 5 bases and the J segment 5 bases; nucleotides outside the gene matches: 6. The germline gives CDR1 LNHDA, CDR2 SQIVND (reference sequence). This chain's CDR3 is CASSATDRDQPQHF. DNA of the CDR3: TGTGCCAGTAGTGCGACTGACAGGGATCAGCCCCAGCATTTT.

The genes are TRBV6-5 and TRBJ2-3; the match to TRBD2 covers 12 bases. CDR1 MNHEY and CDR2 SVGAGI come from the germline V gene. CDR3 length: 15 amino acids. Trimming took 6 bases from V and 4 from J; bases not matched to a gene: 5. The CDR3, as DNA: TGTGCCAGCAGCGTGACTAGCGGGGGAGCAGATACGCAGTATTTT. It is translated as CASSVTSGGADTQYF.

The chain links TRBV4-2 to TRBJ1-4; D possibly corresponds to TRBD1 (6 bases). The germline V and J ends were trimmed by 8 bases and 6 bases, with 16 bases remaining between them. Germline V gene sequence: CDR1 LGHNA, CDR2 YNFKEQ. The CDR3 is made up of 14 amino acids. The CDR3 DNA reads as TGTGCCAGCCGTAGACAGGATCGGGATGAAAAACTGTTTTTT. Residues: CASRRQDRDEKLFF.

The chain employs TRBV19 and TRBJ1-5; no clear D. Per the germline V gene, CDR1 is LNHDA and CDR2 is SQIVND (reference sequence). V shed 5 bases and J shed 7 bases, with 9 bases lying between them. CDR3 length: 12 residues. The CDR3 DNA reads as TGTGCCAGTAGTTCCCCCGGGCAGCCCCAGCATTTT. Translated, it gives CASSSPGQPQHF.

This clone turned up a few times. The rearrangement links TRBV11-2 to TRBJ2-7; D is undetermined. The germline V gene encodes CDR1 SGHAT and CDR2 FQNNGV. The germline V and J ends were trimmed by 4 bases and 3 bases, with 4 bases remaining between them. This CDR3 contains 11 residues. The CDR3 is CASSSGYEQYV. In nucleotides, the CDR3 is TGTGCCAGCAGCTCCGGCTACGAGCAGTACGTC.

This clone appeared once. This sequence joins TRBV15 and TRBJ1-1; tentatively, D is TRBD1 (5 bases). The germline V gene has CDR1 LNHNV and CDR2 YYDKDF (reference sequence). The CDR3 has 15 amino acids. The germline V and J ends were trimmed by 2 bases and 1 base, with 11 bases remaining between them. CDR3 nucleotide sequence: TGTGCCACCAGCAGACCCCTCGGACAGAACACTGAAGCTTTCTTT. Protein sequence: CATSRPLGQNTEAFF.

V gene TRBV18 combines with J gene TRBJ2-6; D not certain. The CDR3 sequence is 15 residues long. V lost 2 bases, J lost 0 bases, and 5 bases lay in between. The germline V gene has CDR1 KGHSH and CDR2 LQKENI. In DNA, the CDR3 is TGTGCCAGCTCACCATCCAGCTCTGGGGCCAACGTCCTGACTTTC. It translates to CASSPSSSGANVLTF.

The chain uses TRBV9 and TRBJ1-2; possible D gene TRBD1, 5 bases. The CDR3 length is 16 residues. The ends were cut back, 4 bases at V and 4 bases at J, with 20 bases in the middle. Germline CDR1 reads SGDLS; CDR2 reads YYNGEE. The CDR3 is CASSTEKGRVGYGYTF. DNA for the CDR3: TGTGCCAGCAGCACAGAAAAGGGGAGGGTAGGCTATGGCTACACCTTC.

Written as DNA, the CDR3 is TGCGCCAGCAGCTCAGGGTTTGACTATGGCTACACCTTC. Its translation: CASSSGFDYGYTF. The chain links TRBV5-1 to TRBJ1-2, with a tentative D call TRBD1 (5 bases). The V gene's germline CDR1 is SGHRS and CDR2 YFSETQ. The CDR3 spans 13 residues. Trimming pared 3 bases from V and 3 bases from J, leaving 9 bases between.

The J gene is TRBJ2-1, the V gene TRBV5-1; 7 bases are a match to TRBD2. After removal of 0 bases from V and 2 bases from J, the junction contained 5 bases not matched to a gene. Germline V gives CDR1 SGHRS, CDR2 YFSETQ. The CDR3 is made up of 16 amino acids. The CDR3 nucleotides read TGCGCCAGCAGCTTGGCCGTTGGGGGGGCCTACAATGAGCAGTTCTTC. Its protein is CASSLAVGGAYNEQFF.